The 25 T cell receptor beta chains presented below share a single source sample, sequenced in a study of T-cell memory formation after mild COVID-19. TCRdb called the 5' RACE reads again in MiXCR, with one record for every CDR3 protein. The sample carries under 450,000 distinct CDR3 sequences, 13% to 15% recorded once. Sequencing input: PBMCs or a T cell subset sorted from them (not recorded which). These receptors all stem from a man younger than 35 who had mild COVID-19 (a few samples of this study predate the infection). Cell type and time point are not known.

In its sample, this clonotype was seen many times. V usage is TRBV10-3 and J usage is TRBJ2-1; perhaps TRBD2 as D (5 bases). In germline, CDR1 is ENHRY, CDR2 SYGVKD. This CDR3 is 13 amino acids long. With 3 bases removed from V and 10 bases from J, the gap between germline ends came to 13 bases. This chain's CDR3 is CAISDRGLREQFF. CDR3 in DNA: TGTGCCATCAGTGATCGGGGTCTGAGAGAGCAGTTCTTC.

The chain joins TRBV10-3 to TRBJ2-1; D unclear. The CDR3 totals 16 residues. CDR1 is ENHRY and CDR2 is SYGVKD in the germline V gene. The V gene lost 0 bases and the J gene lost 2 bases, with 11 bases spanning the gap. The CDR3 sequence is CAISESGRAPYNEQFF. For the CDR3, the DNA is TGTGCCATCAGTGAGTCGGGAAGGGCTCCCTACAATGAGCAGTTCTTC.

This clonotype turned up a few times. The chain joins TRBV7-9 to TRBJ2-1, with a weak D call TRBD1 (6 bases). Germline V gene sequence: CDR1 SEHNR, CDR2 FQNEAQ (reference sequence). This CDR3 spans 15 amino acids. V lost 5 bases, J lost 0 bases, and 11 bases lay in between. The CDR3 protein is CASSTQGSSYNEQFF. CDR3 DNA sequence: TGTGCCAGCAGCACACAGGGTAGCTCCTACAATGAGCAGTTCTTC.

This clonotype was recorded at least ten times. This chain uses TRBV6-2 or TRBV6-3 with TRBJ2-2, with a tentative D call TRBD2 (6 bases). Trimming pared 7 bases from V and 1 base from J, leaving 10 bases between. Germline CDR1 reads MNHEY; CDR2 reads SVGEGT. The CDR3 has 14 residues. In nucleotides, the CDR3 is TGTGCCAGCACCGAGGGACTGAACACCGGGGAGCTGTTTTTT. Translation gives CASTEGLNTGELFF.

The CDR3 spells CASSLMWQSSYEQYF. For the CDR3, the DNA is TGTGCCAGCAGCTTAATGTGGCAGTCCTCCTACGAGCAGTACTTC. The gene calls are TRBV7-3 and TRBJ2-7; no clear D gene. V shed 1 base and J shed 0 bases, with 10 bases lying between them. The CDR3 runs to 15 residues. Germline loops: CDR1 SGHTA, CDR2 FQGTGA.

This clonotype was counted a few times. The genes are TRBV5-5 and TRBJ1-6; a possible D gene is TRBD1 (6 bases). Trimming pared 4 bases from V and 6 bases from J, leaving 11 bases between. This CDR3 has 14 amino acids. CDR1 is SGHKS, CDR2 YYEKEE, per germline (reference sequence). For the CDR3, the DNA is TGTGCCAGCAGCCCCGGACAGTCTAATTCACCCCTCCACTTT. This sequence encodes CASSPGQSNSPLHF. The full variable domain, in which reference TRBV5-5 and TRBJ1-6 provide the parts outside the CDR3, is DAGVTQSPTHLIKTRGQQVTLRCSPISGHKSVSWYQQVLGQGPQFIFQYYEKEERGRGNFPDRFSARQFPNYSSELNVNALLLGDSALYLCASSPGQSNSPLHFGNGTRLTVT.

This clonotype was observed a few times. The chain joins TRBV29-1 to TRBJ2-6; 7 positions agree with TRBD1. Germline V lookup: CDR1 SQVTM, CDR2 ANQGSEA. Trimming removed 0 bases from V and 8 bases from J; junction bases left unmatched: 7. The CDR3 is 15 amino acids. DNA for the CDR3: TGCAGCGTTGAAGATCGACAGGGCAAGACCAACGTCCTGACTTTC. This translates into CSVEDRQGKTNVLTF.

In this sample, this clonotype turned up a few times. The V and J genes are TRBV2 and TRBJ1-2; no definite D call. The germline V and J ends were trimmed by 3 bases and 2 bases, with 7 bases remaining between them. The CDR3 runs to 13 residues. Germline CDR1 and CDR2: SNHLY and FYNNEI. The CDR3 coding sequence is TGTGCCAGCAGTGATAGCAGCAACTATGGCTACACCTTC. Translating gives CASSDSSNYGYTF.

For the CDR3, the DNA is TGTGCCAGCAGCTGGACTAGCGGGGGGGCAGATACGCAGTATTTT. As protein: CASSWTSGGADTQYF. The V and J genes are TRBV7-9 and TRBJ2-3; 15 bases agree with TRBD2. Germline-derived CDR1 and CDR2 are SEHNR and FQNEAQ (reference sequence). The J segment lost 4 bases and the V segment lost 4 bases, leaving 0 bases of the junction unmatched. There are 15 residues in the CDR3.

The chain couples TRBV20-1 to TRBJ2-3; no clear D. The CDR3 loop spans 17 amino acids. Trimming took 3 bases from V and 1 from J, leaving 20 bases between them. From germline, CDR1 is DFQATT and CDR2 SNEGSKA (reference sequence). The DNA for the CDR3 is TGCAGTGCTAGTCTGTGTACGCCCCTGATTTGCACAGATACGCAGTATTTT. Its protein product is CSASLCTPLICTDTQYF.

This sequence joins TRBV11-2 and TRBJ2-5, with 7 bases matching TRBD1. In germline, CDR1 is SGHAT, CDR2 FQNNGV. The CDR3 loop spans 14 amino acids. The V gene end was trimmed by 4 bases and the J gene end by 6 bases; junction bases not matched to a gene: 8. The CDR3 reads CASSSTGTHQTQYF. The CDR3 coding sequence is TGTGCCAGCAGCTCGACAGGGACCCACCAGACCCAGTACTTC.

This clonotype occurred many times. The rearrangement links TRBV28 to TRBJ1-1, with D perhaps TRBD1 (5 bases). The CDR3 has 13 residues. The germline V gene has CDR1 MDHEN and CDR2 SYDVKM. Trimming removed 6 bases at V and 1 base at J, with 9 bases between. Here the CDR3 reads CASRAGGNTEAFF. The CDR3 DNA reads as TGTGCCAGCAGGGCGGGGGGGAACACTGAAGCTTTCTTT.

In its sample, this clonotype was seen a few times. This CDR3 reads CSARDGTGFNEKLFF. In nucleotides, the CDR3 is TGCAGTGCTAGAGATGGGACGGGCTTTAATGAAAAACTGTTTTTT. The rearrangement uses TRBV20-1 and TRBJ1-4; D perhaps matches TRBD1 (5 bases). From germline, CDR1 is DFQATT and CDR2 SNEGSKA (reference sequence). The CDR3 contains 15 residues. V gave up 0 bases and J gave up 4 bases, with 12 bases separating them.

J is TRBJ2-3 and V is TRBV6-2 or TRBV6-3, with TRBD2 matching 8 bases. The CDR3 is 18 amino acids. From germline, CDR1 is MNHEY and CDR2 SVGEGT. With 6 bases clipped from V and 2 bases from J, the junction kept 16 bases outside the gene matches. CDR3 sequence (DNA): TGTGCCAGCAGACATGTCGGGACTAGGCGCACCCACACAGATACGCAGTATTTT. Protein sequence: CASRHVGTRRTHTDTQYF.

V gene TRBV4-3 combines with J gene TRBJ2-2, with D unresolved. The CDR3 loop spans 16 amino acids. Trimming left V 3 bases short and J 3 bases short, with 14 bases between. CDR1 and CDR2 (germline): LGHNA, YSLEER. CDR3 nucleotides: TGCGCCAGCAGCCATAACCCAAGGCAGGACACCGGGGAGCTGTTTTTT. Its protein product is CASSHNPRQDTGELFF.

J is TRBJ2-7 and V is TRBV20-1; D unresolved. The CDR3 consists of 14 residues. V lost 0 bases, J lost 5 bases, and 14 bases lay in between. The germline V gene has CDR1 DFQATT and CDR2 SNEGSKA (reference sequence). The CDR3 spells CSARDFSRSNEQYF. CDR3 nucleotides: TGCAGTGCTAGAGATTTTTCCAGGTCGAACGAGCAGTACTTC.

This clonotype turned up a few times. V gene TRBV4-1 combines with J gene TRBJ1-6, with 7 positions matching TRBD1. CDR3 length: 15 amino acids. V was pared by 1 base and J by 8 bases, with 5 bases of the junction left unmatched. Germline V gene lookup returns CDR1 MGHRA and CDR2 YSYEKL. The CDR3 loop is CASSQATGEYSPLHF. The DNA of the CDR3 is TGCGCCAGCAGCCAAGCCACAGGGGAATATTCACCCCTCCACTTT.

The chain recombines TRBV29-1 with TRBJ1-1; D perhaps matches TRBD1 (6 bases). The germline CDR1 and CDR2 sequences are SQVTM and ANQGSEA. The CDR3 consists of 13 residues. Trimming cost V 4 bases and J 4 bases, with 13 bases left between them. The CDR3 bases are TGCAGCGTTGGTCCAGGGGTTGGCACTGAAGCTTTCTTT. Encoded protein: CSVGPGVGTEAFF.

There are a few counts of this clonotype. The rearrangement joins TRBV4-3 to TRBJ1-5, with 12 bases aligning to TRBD1. The germline V gene encodes CDR1 LGHNA and CDR2 YSLEER. The CDR3 is 16 amino acids. The junction had 6 bases not matched to a gene; V was cut back by 5 bases and J by 4 bases. CDR3 coding DNA: TGCGCCAGCAGCGAAGGGACAGGGGGCGCGAATCAGCCCCAGCATTTT. Its protein product is CASSEGTGGANQPQHF.

Ten or more counts support this clonotype. The rearrangement links TRBV5-5 to TRBJ2-1, with 10 positions matching TRBD2. This CDR3 is 15 amino acids long. Germline lookup yields CDR1 SGHKS and CDR2 YYEKEE (reference sequence). V lost 4 bases and J lost 4; bases outside the gene matches: 5. The CDR3: CASSQLAGSYNEQFF. The CDR3 DNA reads TGTGCCAGCAGCCAACTAGCGGGGTCTTACAATGAGCAGTTCTTC. Based on the CDR3 plus reference TRBV5-5 and TRBJ2-1, the full variable domain is DAGVTQSPTHLIKTRGQQVTLRCSPISGHKSVSWYQQVLGQGPQFIFQYYEKEERGRGNFPDRFSARQFPNYSSELNVNALLLGDSALYLCASSQLAGSYNEQFFGPGTRLTVL.

Only a few counts were recorded for this clonotype. V gene TRBV12-3 or TRBV12-4 combines with J gene TRBJ2-7, with 8 positions matching TRBD1. Unmatched junction bases numbered 3, after V lost 6 bases and J lost 2 bases. This CDR3 region has 13 residues. Written as DNA, the CDR3 is TGTGCCAGCAGCGAGGACAGGGCCTACGAGCAGTACGTC. Its protein product is CASSEDRAYEQYV.

This clonotype was seen ten or more times. The chain links TRBV15 to TRBJ2-3, with 9 bases matching TRBD2. J gave up 2 bases and V 5 bases, and 8 bases lay outside the gene matches. The CDR3 consists of 16 residues. Looked up from germline, CDR1 is LNHNV and CDR2 is YYDKDF (reference sequence). CDR3 coding DNA: TGTGCCACCAGCTCTTACCTAGCGGGGATCACAGATACGCAGTATTTT. Amino acids: CATSSYLAGITDTQYF.

This clonotype was counted between two and nine times. For the CDR3, the DNA is TGTGCCAGCAGCGTAGATATCGCGGGGCGGTACCCAAATGAGCAGTTCTTC. It yields the protein CASSVDIAGRYPNEQFF. The chain couples TRBV9 to TRBJ2-1; D perhaps matches TRBD2 (6 bases). With 0 bases removed from V and 7 bases from J, the gap between germline ends came to 20 bases. Germline V CDR1 and CDR2: SGDLS, YYNGEE. CDR3 length: 17 residues.

The rearrangement links TRBV12-3 or TRBV12-4 to TRBJ1-2; D is uncertain. This CDR3 is 14 amino acids long. Trimming left V 6 bases short and J 5 bases short, with 16 bases between. CDR3 region: CASSPSTGWYGYTF. The CDR3 nucleotides are TGTGCCAGCAGCCCCAGTACGGGGTGGTATGGCTACACCTTC.

Written as DNA, the CDR3 is TGTGCCAGCAGTTACTATCAGGAAGGCACTGAAGCTTTCTTT. Protein: CASSYYQEGTEAFF. V usage is TRBV6-5 and J usage is TRBJ1-1, with no clear D. This CDR3 has 14 residues. The germline V gene encodes CDR1 MNHEY and CDR2 SVGAGI. The germline V and J ends were trimmed by 1 base and 4 bases, with 10 bases remaining between them.